These 24 T cell receptor beta chains came from one sample sequenced in a study of T cells after yellow fever vaccination. One entry per CDR3 protein results from TCRdb running MiXCR on the 5' RACE reads. Of under 300,000 distinct CDR3 sequences in the sample, 10% to 15% were seen once. The sequenced sample was CD4+ T cells sorted from PBMCs, obtained 45 days after the yellow fever booster vaccination. These receptors came from a man aged 25-40 years who received the YFV17D yellow fever vaccine.

This clonotype was found many times. J is TRBJ2-1 and V is TRBV12-3 or TRBV12-4; a possible D gene is TRBD2 (7 bases). Trimming took off 6 bases at V and 4 bases at J, with 16 bases between the two ends. CDR3 length: 15 residues. The CDR3 DNA is TGTGCCAGCAGGGGGGGGCGCGGGGGTTACAATGAGCAGTTCTTC. Protein product: CASRGGRGGYNEQFF.

The J gene is TRBJ2-1, the V gene TRBV11-1; no clear D. The CDR3 has 14 residues. Between the trimmed V and J ends, which lost 1 base and 9 bases, there was a span of 13 bases. CDR1 and CDR2 from the germline V gene are SGHAT and FQDESV (reference sequence). The CDR3: CASSLVYVGGEQFF. The CDR3 bases are TGTGCCAGCAGCTTAGTGTACGTAGGTGGTGAGCAGTTCTTC.

V is TRBV6-5 and J is TRBJ2-3; D remains unclear. This CDR3 has 15 amino acids. From germline, CDR1 is MNHEY and CDR2 SVGAGI. V was cut by 2 bases and J by 4 bases, with 13 bases left in between. The CDR3 is CASSYRAGVADTQYF. CDR3 coding DNA: TGTGCCAGCAGTTACAGGGCTGGGGTAGCAGATACGCAGTATTTT.

The V and J genes are TRBV5-1 and TRBJ2-2; D possibly corresponds to TRBD2 (5 bases). The CDR3 is made up of 15 amino acids. CDR1 SGHRS and CDR2 YFSETQ come from the germline V gene. Trimming removed 4 bases at V and 7 bases at J, with 17 bases between. For the CDR3, the DNA is TGCGCCAGCAGCCCCCTCGGGGAAAGGTACGGGGAGCTGTTTTTT. Its translation is CASSPLGERYGELFF.

V usage is TRBV20-1 and J usage is TRBJ1-1, with D perhaps TRBD1 (5 bases). CDR1 DFQATT and CDR2 SNEGSKA come from the germline V gene (reference sequence). Between the trimmed V and J ends, which lost 1 base and 4 bases, there was a span of 10 bases. This CDR3 has 13 amino acids. The CDR3 loop is CSARGGGTTEAFF. The CDR3 DNA reads as TGCAGTGCTAGAGGGGGCGGTACCACTGAAGCTTTCTTT.

The gene calls are TRBV4-3 and TRBJ2-7, with 8 bases aligning to TRBD1. Germline V gene lookup returns CDR1 LGHNA and CDR2 YSLEER. The CDR3 is 17 amino acids. The junction had 10 bases not matched to a gene; V was cut back by 0 bases and J by 3 bases. The CDR3 region is CASSQDIVGQGLYEQYF. CDR3 DNA: TGCGCCAGCAGCCAAGATATAGTAGGACAGGGACTCTACGAGCAGTACTTC.

This clonotype occurred a few times. V and J are TRBV5-1 and TRBJ2-7; D possibly corresponds to TRBD1 (5 bases). The CDR3 has 14 amino acids. The ends were cut back, 2 bases at V and 1 base at J, with 10 bases in the middle. Germline V gene lookup returns CDR1 SGHRS and CDR2 YFSETQ. The CDR3 DNA sequence: TGCGCCAGCAGCTTCCAGACAGAATCCTACGAGCAGTACTTC. Translated: CASSFQTESYEQYF.

This chain uses TRBV12-3 or TRBV12-4 with TRBJ2-7, with TRBD2 identical over 9 bases. This CDR3 region has 14 residues. The junction had 2 bases not matched to a gene; V was cut back by 3 bases and J by 2 bases. DNA for the CDR3: TGTGCCAGCAGTTTCGCTAGCGGGACCTACGAGCAGTACTTC. Encoded protein: CASSFASGTYEQYF.

This clonotype was counted only a few times. The chain recombines TRBV27 with TRBJ2-2; TRBD1 matches 8 bases. Germline loops: CDR1 MNHEY, CDR2 SMNVEV (reference sequence). V lost 2 bases to trimming and J lost 3 bases; unmatched junction nucleotides: 2. The CDR3 length is 15 residues. This CDR3 reads CASSLAGGYTGELFF. The CDR3 nucleotides are TGTGCCAGCAGTTTAGCAGGGGGCTACACCGGGGAGCTGTTTTTT.

V is TRBV7-2 and J is TRBJ2-1; 7 nucleotides agree with TRBD2. Looked up from germline, CDR1 is SGHTA and CDR2 is FQGNSA. V shed 4 bases, J shed 8 bases, and the junction held 11 bases outside the gene matches. The CDR3 spans 15 residues. CDR3 nucleotide sequence: TGTGCCAGCAGCTATTGGGGGAGGGCCGGATATGAGCAGTTCTTC. Translated, it gives CASSYWGRAGYEQFF.

In its sample, this clonotype was seen a few times. The genes are TRBV14 and TRBJ2-1; D not certain. Trimming cost V 0 bases and J 9 bases, with 9 bases left between them. This CDR3 contains 13 residues. The germline V gene has CDR1 SGHDN and CDR2 FVKESK. In nucleotides, the CDR3 is TGTGCCAGCAGCCAAGACCTCCCCTCTGAGCAGTTCTTC. It is translated as CASSQDLPSEQFF.

This clonotype has a handful of counts. The chain recombines TRBV11-2 with TRBJ2-2, with 9 positions matching TRBD2. This CDR3 is built from 18 residues. Losses at the gene ends were 1 base for V and 2 bases for J; bases not matched to a gene: 8. Germline-derived CDR1 and CDR2 are SGHAT and FQNNGV. The chain's CDR3 is CASSLVVSGRVNTGELFF. As DNA, the CDR3 is TGTGCCAGCAGCTTAGTAGTTAGCGGGAGAGTTAACACCGGGGAGCTGTTTTTT.

This clonotype was found many times. The chain links TRBV5-5 to TRBJ2-5; 12 bases match TRBD2. With 3 bases clipped from V and 4 bases from J, the junction kept 7 bases outside the gene matches. Per the germline V gene, CDR1 is SGHKS and CDR2 is YYEKEE (reference sequence). The CDR3 is 16 residues long. CDR3 coding DNA: TGTGCCAGCAGCTCGACTAGCGGGAGCGGAAGAGAGACCCAGTACTTC. Translating gives CASSSTSGSGRETQYF.

V and J are TRBV19 and TRBJ1-5; D possibly corresponds to TRBD1 (6 bases). The germline V gene encodes CDR1 LNHDA and CDR2 SQIVND (reference sequence). V lost 3 bases and J lost 1, with 10 bases in between. The CDR3 is 15 amino acids. The CDR3 protein is CASSIFTGSNQPQHF. Written as DNA, the CDR3 is TGTGCCAGTAGTATTTTCACAGGGAGCAATCAGCCCCAGCATTTT.

The chain carries TRBV5-1 and TRBJ2-3; the match to TRBD1 covers 7 bases. J lost 1 base, V lost 1 base, and 3 bases had no gene match. CDR1 and CDR2 (germline): SGHRS, YFSETQ. The CDR3 extends over 15 amino acids. The CDR3 DNA is TGCGCCAGCAGCTTGTTAGGGGGCCGCACAGATACGCAGTATTTT. It codes for CASSLLGGRTDTQYF. Supplemented by reference TRBV5-1 and TRBJ2-3, the full variable domain reads KAGVTQTPRYLIKTRGQQVTLSCSPISGHRSVSWYQQTPGQGLQFLFEYFSETQRNKGNFPGRFSGRQFSNSRSEMNVSTLELGDSALYLCASSLLGGRTDTQYFGPGTRLTVL.

This clonotype was recorded a few times. The chain couples TRBV12-3 or TRBV12-4 to TRBJ2-3; D not certain. V dropped 3 bases and J dropped 2 bases, with 6 bases sitting between them. The CDR3 contains 13 residues. CDR3 loop: CASSFFNTDTQYF. The CDR3 DNA sequence: TGTGCCAGCAGTTTCTTCAACACAGATACGCAGTATTTT.

CDR3 sequence: CATSRDLSGTRGYNEQFF. DNA for the CDR3: TGTGCCACCAGCAGAGATCTTTCCGGGACTAGGGGCTACAATGAGCAGTTCTTC. V gene TRBV15 combines with J gene TRBJ2-1; the match to TRBD2 covers 8 bases. The CDR3 consists of 18 residues. Germline loops: CDR1 LNHNV, CDR2 YYDKDF (reference sequence). V was pared by 0 bases and J by 3 bases, with 10 bases of the junction left unmatched.

This clonotype was counted between two and nine times. The rearrangement links TRBV5-1 to TRBJ1-5; 8 bases are a match to TRBD1. There are 15 residues in the CDR3. Germline V lookup: CDR1 SGHRS, CDR2 YFSETQ. V gave up 4 bases and J gave up 2 bases; unmatched junction bases: 5. For the CDR3, the DNA is TGCGCCAGCAGCACAGGGGGTCCGGGCAATCAGCCCCAGCATTTT. The encoded protein is CASSTGGPGNQPQHF.

The rearrangement joins TRBV4-3 to TRBJ2-2; 7 nucleotides agree with TRBD1. V was pared by 4 bases and J by 4 bases, with 3 bases of the junction left unmatched. The CDR3 totals 14 residues. CDR1 is LGHNA, CDR2 YSLEER, per germline. The CDR3 spells CASSRYRGTGELFF. The CDR3 DNA sequence: TGCGCCAGCAGCCGTTACAGGGGCACCGGGGAGCTGTTTTTT.

This clonotype was seen many times. The J gene is TRBJ2-3, the V gene TRBV5-1; 7 nucleotides align to TRBD1. The CDR3 sequence is 16 residues long. Germline CDR1 is SGHRS and CDR2 is YFSETQ. The V and J ends lost 0 bases and 3 bases, in that order; junction bases with no gene match: 7. CDR3 sequence (DNA): TGCGCCAGCAGCTTGGCAGGGGGTCCTACGACAGATACGCAGTATTTT. This encodes CASSLAGGPTTDTQYF.

Comments on this clonotype: This may come from a read error, since a much larger clone is one base off. V gene TRBV10-3 combines with J gene TRBJ2-7; 7 bases align to TRBD1. CDR1 and CDR2 from the germline V gene are ENHRY and SYGVKD. After removal of 5 bases from V and 3 bases from J, the junction contained 7 bases not matched to a gene. The CDR3 is made up of 14 amino acids. CDR3 sequence reads: CAISMTGKVYEQYF. CDR3 DNA: TGTGCCATCAGTATGACAGGGAAGGTCTACGAGCAGTACTTC.

This chain links TRBV5-6 with TRBJ2-3, with 10 bases matching TRBD1. Germline lookup yields CDR1 SGHDT and CDR2 YYEEEE. The CDR3 has 15 amino acids. The CDR3 bases are TGTGACACCCCCCCTCCGGGACAGGGGTCAGATACGCAGTATTTT. Its translation is CDTPPPGQGSDTQYF.

This clonotype turned up a few times. J is TRBJ1-2 and V is TRBV27; TRBD1 matches at 10 bases. Germline V gene lookup returns CDR1 MNHEY and CDR2 SMNVEV (reference sequence). The V gene end was trimmed by 5 bases and the J gene end by 6 bases; junction bases not matched to a gene: 18. The CDR3 is 18 amino acids. The CDR3 loop is CASSPTGTGVAIAHGYTF. Here the CDR3 DNA reads TGTGCCAGCAGTCCCACCGGGACAGGGGTCGCAATTGCTCATGGCTACACCTTC.

This clonotype was counted a few times. This chain joins TRBV2 and TRBJ1-2; D is ambiguous. The germline gives CDR1 SNHLY, CDR2 FYNNEI. The CDR3 is made up of 11 amino acids. With 8 bases removed from V and 5 bases from J, the gap between germline ends came to 9 bases. The CDR3 here is CASGPPYGYTF. Written as DNA, the CDR3 is TGTGCCAGCGGCCCCCCTTATGGCTACACCTTC.